Below are 18 T cell receptor beta chains sequenced from a single sample in a study of shared clonotypes between healthy human individuals (TCRdb year 2020). Libraries were prepared through the immunoSEQ multiplex PCR assay. TCRdb provides this immuneACCESS table in a form limited to in-frame rearrangements. Some clones are lacking; in checked studies, under half of them reflect an unresolved V gene, and why the rest are absent is not known. Within this sample are just over 2,000,000 clones, with roughly 95% of them counted one time only. The ten top clones hold 0.13% of the sample. The sample taken for sequencing was naive CD4+ T cells sorted from blood. The cell subset or site label corresponds to: CD45RA+ positively selected. Receptor source: a man younger than 35 in good health.

As to this clone: Additional DNA sequences in this sample encode the identical CDR3. The chain is built from TRBV5-1 and TRBJ2-3, with TRBD1 matching over 9 bases. Trimming removed 4 bases from V and 2 bases from J; junction bases left unmatched: 5. The CDR3 sequence is 15 residues long. From germline, CDR1 is SGHRS and CDR2 YFSETQ. DNA of the CDR3: TGCGCCAGCAGCCTTGGGACAGGGAACACAGATACGCAGTATTTT. Its protein is CASSLGTGNTDTQYF.

This clone was counted many times. The chain recombines TRBV30 with TRBJ2-7, with 8 nucleotides matching TRBD1. This CDR3 has 12 amino acids. Germline V lookup: CDR1 GTSNPN, CDR2 SVGIG (reference sequence). The trim removed 2 bases at V and 5 bases at J, leaving 2 bases unmatched. In nucleotides, the CDR3 is TGTGCCTGGAGTAGACAGGGGAACGAGCAGTACTTC. It codes for CAWSRQGNEQYF. The complete variable domain, with remaining parts taken from reference TRBV30 and TRBJ2-7, reads SQTIHQWPATLVQPVGSPLSLECTVEGTSNPNLYWYRQAAGRGLQLLFYSVGIGQISSEVPQNLSASRPQDRQFILSSKKLLLSDSGFYLCAWSRQGNEQYFGPGTRLTVT.

This clone occurred once. The junction and the germline gene differ at one end; a read error may be behind it. The J gene is TRBJ1-2, the V gene TRBV23-1, with a possible D match to TRBD1 (6 bases). TRBV23-1 is sorted into the ORF group, with uncertain function. The length of the CDR3 is 10 residues. The CDR3 sequence: CASSQSRGAF. CDR3 sequence (DNA): TGCGCCAGCAGTCAATCGAGGGGGGCCTTC.

This chain uses TRBV6-1 with TRBJ2-5; D perhaps matches TRBD1 (6 bases). The V and J ends lost 8 bases and 0 bases respectively, with 10 bases between them. The length of the CDR3 is 13 residues. Germline V gives CDR1 MNHNS, CDR2 SASEGT. This chain's CDR3 is CASAGTHQETQYF. CDR3 bases: TGTGCCAGCGCCGGGACACACCAAGAGACCCAGTACTTC.

The DNA for the CDR3 is TGTGCCAGCAGACTAGCGGGAGTGGGCCCAGATACGCAGTATTTT. This translates into CASRLAGVGPDTQYF. The chain uses TRBV6-6 and TRBJ2-3; 11 bases line up with TRBD2. The CDR3 is made up of 15 amino acids. The germline gives CDR1 MNHNY, CDR2 SVGAGI (reference sequence). J lost 4 bases, V lost 6 bases, and 6 bases had no gene match.

This clone showed up just once. The chain employs TRBV6-1 and TRBJ2-1; D possibly corresponds to TRBD2 (5 bases). V lost 6 bases to trimming and J lost 7 bases, with 13 bases between them. Germline CDR1 is MNHNS and CDR2 is SASEGT. The CDR3 has 13 amino acids. The CDR3 sequence is CASSKAPGNEQFF. Here the CDR3 DNA reads TGTGCCAGCAGCAAGGCCCCGGGAAATGAGCAGTTCTTC.

This clone has a handful of counts. This chain links TRBV10-3 with TRBJ1-2, with 7 bases fitting TRBD1. There are 13 residues in the CDR3. Germline CDR1 ENHRY, CDR2 SYGVKD. The junction had 7 bases not matched to a gene; V was cut back by 5 bases and J by 7 bases. Here the CDR3 DNA reads TGTGCCATCAGTCTGGGATACAGGGGTGGCTACACCTTC. It translates to CAISLGYRGGYTF.

V is TRBV5-3 and J is TRBJ2-3, with D possibly being TRBD2 (5 bases). TRBV5-3 is designated an ORF whose function remains uncertain. CDR3 length equals 14 residues. V lost 3 bases and J 4 bases, leaving 12 bases between the germline ends. CDR3 DNA: TGTGCCAGAAGCTCCGGGGTCGGGCCAGATACGCAGTATTTT. Amino acid sequence: CARSSGVGPDTQYF.

The V and J genes are TRBV7-7 and TRBJ2-5, with D maybe TRBD2 (5 bases). The CDR3 sequence is 15 residues long. Germline V CDR1 and CDR2: SSHAT, FNYEAQ (reference sequence). CDR3 sequence (DNA): TGTGCTAGCGCTATTAGGGCCGTCAAGGGCGAGACCCAGTACTTC. Its protein product is CASAIRAVKGETQYF.

The V and J genes are TRBV6-5 and TRBJ2-7, with D maybe TRBD2 (5 bases). In germline, CDR1 is MNHEY, CDR2 SVGAGI. The CDR3 extends over 11 amino acids. V was pared by 5 bases and J by 12 bases, with 14 bases between. The chain's CDR3 is CASSEGLGLYF. In nucleotides, the CDR3 is TGTGCCAGCAGTGAGGGCCTGGGTTTGTACTTC.

The chain links TRBV5-4 to TRBJ2-2; no definite D call. This CDR3 is built from 16 residues. The V gene's germline CDR1 is SGHNT and CDR2 YYREEE (reference sequence). V gave up 1 base and J gave up 2 bases, with 12 bases separating them. The CDR3 is CASSLRQGPNTGELFF. CDR3 DNA: TGTGCCAGCAGCTTGAGGCAAGGCCCCAACACCGGGGAGCTGTTTTTT.

The chain carries TRBV29-1 and TRBJ2-3; D not resolved. This CDR3 is built from 13 residues. CDR1 is SQVTM and CDR2 is ANQGSEA in the germline V gene. The germline V and J ends were trimmed by 5 bases and 4 bases, with 13 bases remaining between them. The CDR3 is CSVNPGSSDTQYF. The CDR3 DNA reads as TGCAGCGTTAATCCCGGTAGCTCAGATACGCAGTATTTT.

The chain is built from TRBV25-1 and TRBJ2-3, with D possibly matching TRBD1 (6 bases). From germline, CDR1 is MGHDK and CDR2 SYGVNS. The CDR3 length is 14 residues. The germline V and J ends were trimmed by 5 bases and 2 bases, with 11 bases remaining between them. The CDR3 spells CASSIRTATDTQYF. The CDR3 region has the DNA TGTGCCAGCAGTATAAGGACAGCCACAGATACGCAGTATTTT.

This sequence joins TRBV28 and TRBJ2-1; 11 bases map to TRBD2. Germline V lookup: CDR1 MDHEN, CDR2 SYDVKM. The J segment lost 2 bases and the V segment lost 4 bases, leaving 4 bases of the junction unmatched. This CDR3 contains 16 residues. This CDR3 is CASSSPLAGAYNEQFF. CDR3 sequence (DNA): TGTGCCAGCAGTTCCCCACTAGCGGGGGCCTACAATGAGCAGTTCTTC. Supplemented by reference TRBV28 and TRBJ2-1, the full variable domain reads DVKVTQSSRYLVKRTGEKVFLECVQDMDHENMFWYRQDPGLGLRLIYFSYDVKMKEKGDIPEGYSVSREKKERFSLILESASTNQTSMYLCASSSPLAGAYNEQFFGPGTRLTVL.

This chain joins TRBV5-6 and TRBJ2-1; no clear D gene. The length of the CDR3 is 14 residues. CDR1 is SGHDT and CDR2 is YYEEEE in the germline V gene. Trimming shortened V by 4 bases and J by 1 base, and 9 bases separated the two germline ends. The chain's CDR3 is CASSQDLSYNEQFF. The CDR3 nucleotides read TGTGCCAGCAGCCAGGACCTATCCTACAATGAGCAGTTCTTC.

The V and J genes are TRBV5-6 and TRBJ1-2; perhaps TRBD1 as D (6 bases). V gave up 0 bases and J gave up 4 bases, with 7 bases separating them. Germline V gene sequence: CDR1 SGHDT, CDR2 YYEEEE. This CDR3 region has 13 residues. The CDR3: CASSLEGVYGYTF. The CDR3 DNA reads TGTGCCAGCAGCTTGGAGGGGGTCTATGGCTACACCTTC.

Concerning this clone itself: This specimen includes other DNA sequences encoding the same CDR3. This chain uses TRBV7-2 with TRBJ1-2; D is perhaps TRBD1 (6 bases). The V end was cut by 5 bases, the J end by 4 bases, with 11 bases between. The CDR3 loop spans 13 amino acids. CDR1 is SGHTA and CDR2 is FQGNSA in the germline V gene. In DNA, the CDR3 is TGTGCCAGCAGCCCTCAGGGGATCTATGGCTACACCTTC. Translated: CASSPQGIYGYTF.

J is TRBJ2-3 and V is TRBV7-2, with 13 positions matching TRBD2. The CDR3 covers 14 residues. V was clipped by 6 bases and J by 9 bases; unmatched bases: 6. Germline V gene lookup returns CDR1 SGHTA and CDR2 FQGNSA. This chain's CDR3 is CASRSGLAGDTQYF. As DNA, the CDR3 is TGTGCCAGCAGATCCGGACTAGCGGGAGACACGCAGTATTTT.